The rows below give T cell receptor beta chains drawn from one sample of a study of blood T cell repertoires in COVID-19. Profiled with immunoSEQ multiplex PCR; TCRdb holds only in-frame clones, not every one. The sample lists about 250,000 clones; 88% were seen once. Material for sequencing was peripheral blood. The receptors here all came from a woman in her thirties with COVID-19, enrolled during active disease. Each CDR3 is given with its conserved first and last residue. Fields, in order: V gene, J gene, clone size, D gene, CDR3 protein, CDR3 DNA. A D gene is named only where the DNA matches it firmly. The listing skips clone size in some rows; elsewhere it reads once, few, many or a size class.

TRBV3-1/TRBV3-2	TRBJ1-6	.	TRBD1	CASSQDGTGGSPLHF	TGTGCCAGCAGCCAAGACGGGACAGGGGGGTCACCCCTCCACTTT
TRBV30	TRBJ2-1	.	TRBD2	CAWSVGSGRANEQFF	TGTGCCTGGAGTGTCGGTAGCGGGAGGGCGAATGAGCAGTTCTTC
TRBV6-6	TRBJ1-5	once	.	CASRSSEPQHF	TGTGCCAGCAGGTCGTCGGAGCCCCAGCATTTT
TRBV29-1	TRBJ2-5	.	TRBD1	CSVEGRTGGREETQYF	TGCAGCGTTGAAGGGAGGACAGGGGGCCGCGAAGAGACCCAGTACTTC
TRBV7-8	TRBJ1-1	.	.	CATSRSNTEAFF	TGTGCCACCTCCCGTTCGAACACTGAAGCTTTCTTT
TRBV4-1	TRBJ1-1	.	.	CASSLIFVNTEAFF	TGCGCCAGCAGCCTAATATTCGTGAACACTGAAGCTTTCTTT
TRBV6-1	TRBJ2-2	.	.	CASGQENTGELFF	TGTGCCAGCGGCCAGGAGAACACCGGGGAGCTGTTTTTT
TRBV29-1	TRBJ2-1	large	.	CSVHYLNRIWSYNEQFF	TGCAGCGTCCATTATCTGAATAGAATTTGGTCCTACAATGAGCAGTTCTTC
TRBV28	TRBJ1-5	.	.	CASSRGLVQPQHF	TGTGCCAGCAGTCGCGGACTTGTTCAGCCCCAGCATTTT
TRBV6-4	TRBJ1-5	.	.	CASSPRESDQPQHF	TGTGCCAGCAGTCCCCGGGAGTCGGATCAGCCCCAGCATTTT
TRBV3-1/TRBV3-2	TRBJ2-1	.	TRBD2	CASSQGTTSGRGRSYNEQFF	TGTGCCAGCAGCCAAGGTACGACTAGCGGGAGGGGACGCTCCTACAATGAGCAGTTCTTC
TRBV19	TRBJ2-5	.	TRBD1	CASSVDRSQETQYF	TGTGCCAGTAGTGTGGACAGGAGTCAAGAGACCCAGTACTTC
TRBV7-2	TRBJ2-1	.	.	CASSFSRSSYNEQFF	TGTGCCAGCAGCTTTAGTCGGAGCTCCTACAATGAGCAGTTCTTC
TRBV19	TRBJ1-1	.	TRBD1	CASSMTGGTEAFF	TGTGCCAGTAGTATGACAGGGGGCACTGAAGCTTTCTTT
TRBV2	TRBJ1-1	.	.	CASRETQNTEAFF	TGTGCCAGCAGGGAGACGCAGAACACTGAAGCTTTCTTT
TRBV9	TRBJ2-5	.	.	CASSKRGLREETQYF	TGTGCCAGCAGCAAACGGGGACTTAGGGAAGAGACCCAGTACTTC
TRBV7-2	TRBJ2-5	.	.	CASSTPGNSNQETQYF	TGTGCCAGCAGCACCCCCGGGAACAGCAACCAAGAGACCCAGTACTTC
TRBV28	TRBJ1-6	once	TRBD1	CASRGSFRTGYNSPLHF	TGTGCCAGCAGGGGATCGTTCAGGACAGGGTATAATTCACCCCTCCACTTT
TRBV29-1	TRBJ1-2	.	.	CSVPWGEDGYTF	TGCAGCGTCCCATGGGGGGAGGATGGCTACACCTTC
TRBV11-2	TRBJ2-5	.	TRBD2	CASSPRTSGGEYF	TGTGCCAGCAGCCCAAGGACTAGCGGGGGGGAGTACTTC
TRBV9	TRBJ2-1	.	.	CASSPRDTVTYNEQFF	TGTGCCAGCAGCCCAAGGGACACTGTAACCTACAATGAGCAGTTCTTC
TRBV5-4	TRBJ2-7	.	.	CASSLTGFDEQYF	TGTGCCAGCAGCTTGACCGGGTTTGATGAGCAGTACTTC
TRBV6-4	TRBJ2-3	.	TRBD2	CASSANGLAGVGDTQYF	TGTGCCAGCAGTGCCAACGGACTAGCGGGGGTGGGCGATACGCAGTATTTT
TRBV9	TRBJ2-3	.	.	CASSAGVDTQYF	TGTGCCAGCAGCGCCGGAGTTGATACGCAGTATTTT
TRBV7-9	TRBJ2-5	.	TRBD2	CASTNHPGLAGEETQYF	TGTGCCAGCACCAACCATCCGGGACTAGCGGGAGAAGAGACCCAGTACTTC
TRBV2	TRBJ2-1	.	TRBD2	CASSASGRYNEQFF	TGTGCCAGCAGTGCCAGCGGGAGGTACAATGAGCAGTTCTTC
TRBV7-7	TRBJ2-2	.	.	CASSPYRDSGELFF	TGTGCTAGCAGCCCGTACAGGGATTCCGGGGAGCTGTTTTTT
TRBV13	TRBJ2-1	.	.	CASSAVYTSEQFF	TGTGCCAGCAGCGCGGTATATACCAGTGAGCAGTTCTTC
TRBV6-2/TRBV6-3	TRBJ2-1	.	TRBD2	CASSYGAGGVNEQFF	TGTGCCAGCAGTTACGGTGCGGGAGGAGTCAATGAGCAGTTCTTC
TRBV6-6	TRBJ2-1	.	.	CASSYSDNYNEQFF	TGTGCCAGCAGTTACAGTGACAACTACAATGAGCAGTTCTTC
TRBV6-6	TRBJ1-2	.	.	CASSYASGGPPGYTF	TGTGCCAGCAGTTACGCTAGCGGGGGCCCCCCTGGCTACACCTTC
TRBV19	TRBJ1-1	.	.	CASSIRGADTEAFF	TGTGCCAGTAGTATCCGGGGGGCGGACACTGAAGCTTTCTTT
TRBV3-1/TRBV3-2	TRBJ1-3	.	TRBD1	CASSPPRKQGFTVNTIYF	TGTGCCAGCAGCCCACCTCGGAAACAGGGGTTTACTGTCAACACCATATATTTT
TRBV9	TRBJ2-3	.	.	CASSPGSSGANTQYF	TGTGCCAGCAGCCCCGGGTCCTCTGGAGCAAATACGCAGTATTTT
TRBV6-6	TRBJ1-6	.	TRBD1	CASSYSAGGSSPLHF	TGTGCCAGCAGTTACTCGGCAGGGGGCAGTTCACCCCTCCACTTT
TRBV5-8	TRBJ2-2	.	TRBD2	CASSGGRRLALGELFF	TGTGCCAGCAGCGGGGGTCGGAGACTAGCGCTCGGGGAGCTGTTTTTT
TRBV4-3	TRBJ2-1	.	TRBD2	CASSPGTSGGYNEQFF	TGCGCCAGCAGCCCTGGGACTAGCGGAGGCTACAATGAGCAGTTCTTC
TRBV4-3	TRBJ1-4	.	.	CASSQEKAGRGWANEKLFF	TGCGCCAGCAGCCAAGAAAAGGCAGGGAGGGGTTGGGCTAATGAAAAACTGTTTTTT
TRBV2	TRBJ2-7	.	TRBD1	CASSRTGAGEQYF	TGTGCCAGCAGTCGGACAGGGGCGGGCGAGCAGTACTTC
TRBV11-2	TRBJ1-6	.	TRBD1	CASSLDHPGTGAGNSPLHF	TGTGCCAGCAGCTTAGATCACCCCGGGACAGGGGCAGGTAATTCACCCCTCCACTTT
TRBV5-1	TRBJ2-5	.	TRBD2	CASSLERGRDLQETQYF	TGCGCCAGCAGCTTGGAGCGGGGCCGGGACTTGCAAGAGACCCAGTACTTC
TRBV7-9	TRBJ1-4	few	.	CASSLATWSEKLFF	TGTGCCAGCAGCTTAGCGACGTGGAGTGAAAAACTGTTTTTT
TRBV2	TRBJ2-4	.	.	CASTGRAKNIQYF	TGTGCCAGCACGGGTAGGGCCAAAAACATTCAGTACTTC
TRBV19	TRBJ2-7	.	.	CARRTYEQYF	TGTGCCAGGCGGACCTACGAGCAGTACTTC
TRBV29-1	TRBJ2-4	.	TRBD1	CSVVRDRGPNIQYF	TGCAGCGTCGTCCGGGACAGGGGACCAAACATTCAGTACTTC
TRBV5-1	TRBJ1-1	.	.	CASTTGGGPTTEAFF	TGCGCCAGCACCACCGGGGGGGGACCTACCACTGAAGCTTTCTTT
TRBV6-5	TRBJ2-2	.	.	CASSRGTGELFF	TGTGCCAGCAGTCGGGGTACCGGGGAGCTGTTTTTT
TRBV12-3/TRBV12-4	TRBJ1-5	.	.	CASSPRTAEPQHF	TGTGCCAGCAGTCCCCGGACAGCCGAGCCCCAGCATTTT
TRBV4-1	TRBJ2-3	.	TRBD1	CASSLGGQGTDTQYF	TGCGCCAGCAGCCTCGGTGGACAGGGCACAGATACGCAGTATTTT
TRBV7-2	TRBJ2-6	.	.	CASSPSSGANVLTF	TGTGCCAGCAGTCCCAGCTCTGGGGCCAACGTCCTGACTTTC
TRBV29-1	TRBJ1-2	.	.	CSVENLGAGGYTF	TGCAGCGTTGAGAACCTGGGGGCAGGGGGCTACACCTTC
TRBV7-2	TRBJ2-1	.	TRBD1	CASSRGGQGYYNEQFF	TGTGCCAGCAGCCGCGGGGGACAGGGGTACTACAATGAGCAGTTCTTC
TRBV28	TRBJ1-2	.	.	CASLRDSGTYYGYTF	TGTGCCAGCTTACGTGATAGCGGGACCTACTATGGCTACACCTTC
TRBV12-5	TRBJ2-5	many	.	CASGLTIGGTGHQETQYF	TGTGCTAGTGGTTTAACAATCGGGGGGACAGGCCACCAAGAGACCCAGTACTTC
TRBV7-8	TRBJ2-3	.	TRBD2	CASSLPYGRAVDTQYF	TGTGCCAGCAGCCTCCCCTACGGGAGGGCCGTAGATACGCAGTATTTT
TRBV7-8	TRBJ1-5	.	TRBD1	CASSPQTGAWDQPQHF	TGTGCCAGCAGCCCTCAAACAGGGGCATGGGATCAGCCCCAGCATTTT
TRBV11-2	TRBJ2-3	once	.	CASSLEAGNGGTDTQYF	TGTGCCAGCAGCTTAGAGGCTGGTAACGGGGGCACAGATACGCAGTATTTT
TRBV7-9	TRBJ1-2	few	.	CASSLVDRDYGYTF	TGTGCCAGCAGCTTAGTTGACAGAGACTATGGCTACACCTTC
TRBV4-3	TRBJ2-1	.	.	CASSQDPPRFTSYNEQFF	TGCGCCAGCAGCCAAGACCCACCTAGATTTACCTCCTACAATGAGCAGTTCTTC